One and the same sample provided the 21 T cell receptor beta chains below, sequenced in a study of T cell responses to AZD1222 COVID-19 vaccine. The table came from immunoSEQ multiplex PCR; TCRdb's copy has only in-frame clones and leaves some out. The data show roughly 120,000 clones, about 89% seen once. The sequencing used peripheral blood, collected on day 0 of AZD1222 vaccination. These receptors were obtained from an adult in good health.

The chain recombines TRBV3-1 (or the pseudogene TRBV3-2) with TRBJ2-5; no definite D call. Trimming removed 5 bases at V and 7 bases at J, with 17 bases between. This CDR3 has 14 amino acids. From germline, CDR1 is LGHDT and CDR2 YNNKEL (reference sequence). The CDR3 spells CASSLPADLGTQYF. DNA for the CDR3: TGTGCCAGCAGCTTACCTGCGGACCTGGGGACCCAGTACTTC.

The CDR3 region is CASSEGGTPQSYEQYF. The CDR3 DNA is TGTGCCAGCAGCGAGGGGGGGACACCACAATCCTACGAGCAGTACTTC. This chain links TRBV6-6 with TRBJ2-7; D may be TRBD2 (7 bases). Deletions cut 6 bases from V and 1 base from J, with 19 bases between. Germline-derived CDR1 and CDR2 are MNHNY and SVGAGI (reference sequence). There are 16 residues in the CDR3.

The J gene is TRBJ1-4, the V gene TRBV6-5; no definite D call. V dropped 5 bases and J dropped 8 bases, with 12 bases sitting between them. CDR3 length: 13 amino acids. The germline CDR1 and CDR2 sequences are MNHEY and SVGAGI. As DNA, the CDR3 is TGTGCCAGCAGTACGACTGGGAGGGAAAAACTGTTTTTT. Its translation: CASSTTGREKLFF.

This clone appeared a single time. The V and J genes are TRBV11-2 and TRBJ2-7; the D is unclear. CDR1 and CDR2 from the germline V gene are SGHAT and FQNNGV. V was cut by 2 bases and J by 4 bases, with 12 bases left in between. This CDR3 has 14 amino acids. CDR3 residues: CASSLYLSSYEQYF. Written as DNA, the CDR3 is TGTGCCAGCAGCTTATATTTGTCTTCGTACGAGCAGTACTTC.

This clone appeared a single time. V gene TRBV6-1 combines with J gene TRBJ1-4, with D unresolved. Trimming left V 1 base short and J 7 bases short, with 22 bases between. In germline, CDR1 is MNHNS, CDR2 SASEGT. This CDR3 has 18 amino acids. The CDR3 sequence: CASSEVKQGPIGSEKLFF. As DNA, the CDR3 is TGTGCCAGCAGTGAAGTTAAGCAAGGGCCCATAGGGAGTGAAAAACTGTTTTTT.

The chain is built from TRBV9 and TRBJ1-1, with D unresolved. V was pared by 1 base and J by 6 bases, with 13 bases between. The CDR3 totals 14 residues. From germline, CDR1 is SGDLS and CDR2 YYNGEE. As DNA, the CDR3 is TGTGCCAGCAGCGTAAACCCCGGGAAATCTGAAGCTTTCTTT. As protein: CASSVNPGKSEAFF.

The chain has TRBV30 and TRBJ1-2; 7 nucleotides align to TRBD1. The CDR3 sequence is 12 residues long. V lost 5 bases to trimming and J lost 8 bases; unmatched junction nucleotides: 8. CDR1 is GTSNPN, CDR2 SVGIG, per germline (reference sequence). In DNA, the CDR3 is TGTGCCTGGGACAGGGAGGTGGGGGGCTACACCTTC. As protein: CAWDREVGGYTF.

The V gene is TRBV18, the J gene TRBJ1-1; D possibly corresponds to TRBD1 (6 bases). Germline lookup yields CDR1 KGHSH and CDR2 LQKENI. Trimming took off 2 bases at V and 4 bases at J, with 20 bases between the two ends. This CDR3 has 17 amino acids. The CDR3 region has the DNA TGTGCCAGCTCACCATTTCACTTCGGGGGCATGGGCACTGAAGCTTTCTTT. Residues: CASSPFHFGGMGTEAFF.

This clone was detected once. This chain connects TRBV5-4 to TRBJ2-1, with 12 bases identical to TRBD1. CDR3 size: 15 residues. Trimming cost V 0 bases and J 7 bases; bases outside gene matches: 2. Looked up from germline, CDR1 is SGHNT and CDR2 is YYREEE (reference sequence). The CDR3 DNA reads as TGTGCCAGCAGCTTGGGGGGACAGGGGGCGAATGAGCAGTTCTTC. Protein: CASSLGGQGANEQFF.

The CDR3 reads CASSQLAYYGYTF. DNA for the CDR3: TGTGCCAGCAGCCAATTAGCCTACTATGGCTACACCTTC. The chain employs TRBV14 and TRBJ1-2; D is unresolved. The CDR3 length is 13 residues. In germline, CDR1 is SGHDN, CDR2 FVKESK. With 2 bases removed from V and 3 bases from J, the gap between germline ends came to 7 bases.

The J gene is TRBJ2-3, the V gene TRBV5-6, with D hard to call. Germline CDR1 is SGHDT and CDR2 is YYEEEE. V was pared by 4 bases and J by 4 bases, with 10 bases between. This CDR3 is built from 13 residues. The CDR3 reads CASSQEYADTQYF. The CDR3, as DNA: TGTGCCAGCAGCCAGGAGTACGCAGATACGCAGTATTTT.

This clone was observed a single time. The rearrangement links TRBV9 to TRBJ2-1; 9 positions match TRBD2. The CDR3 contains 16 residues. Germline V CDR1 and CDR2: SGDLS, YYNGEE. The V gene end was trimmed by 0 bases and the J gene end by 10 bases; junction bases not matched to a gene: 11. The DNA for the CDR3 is TGTGCCAGCAGCGTAGGCGGGAGGGCCGGTGGGGCGGAGCAGTTCTTC. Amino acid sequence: CASSVGGRAGGAEQFF.

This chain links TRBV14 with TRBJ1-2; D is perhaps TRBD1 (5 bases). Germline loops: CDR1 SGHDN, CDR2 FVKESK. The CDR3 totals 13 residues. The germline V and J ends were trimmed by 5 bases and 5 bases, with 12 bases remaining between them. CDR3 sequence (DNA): TGTGCCAGCAGCGTCGACAGTTTTTATGGCTACACCTTC. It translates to CASSVDSFYGYTF.

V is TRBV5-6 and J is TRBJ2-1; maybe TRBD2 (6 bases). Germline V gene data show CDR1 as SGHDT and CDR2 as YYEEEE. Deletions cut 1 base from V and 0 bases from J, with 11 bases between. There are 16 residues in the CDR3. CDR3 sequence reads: CASSLYGRLSYNEQFF. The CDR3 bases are TGTGCCAGCAGCTTGTACGGGAGACTCTCCTACAATGAGCAGTTCTTC.

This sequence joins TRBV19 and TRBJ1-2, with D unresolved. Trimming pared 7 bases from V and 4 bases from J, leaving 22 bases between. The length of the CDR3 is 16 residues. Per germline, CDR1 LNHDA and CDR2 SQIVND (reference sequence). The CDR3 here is CASNEAGMRAPYGYTF. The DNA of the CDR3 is TGTGCCAGTAACGAGGCGGGCATGAGGGCCCCCTATGGCTACACCTTC.

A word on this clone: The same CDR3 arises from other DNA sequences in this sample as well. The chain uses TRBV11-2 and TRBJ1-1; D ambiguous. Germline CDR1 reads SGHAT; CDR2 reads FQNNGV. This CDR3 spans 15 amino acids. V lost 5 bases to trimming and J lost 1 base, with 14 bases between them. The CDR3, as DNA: TGTGCCAGCAGCCCCGTTCAAGGGCGGAACACTGAAGCTTTCTTT. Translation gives CASSPVQGRNTEAFF.

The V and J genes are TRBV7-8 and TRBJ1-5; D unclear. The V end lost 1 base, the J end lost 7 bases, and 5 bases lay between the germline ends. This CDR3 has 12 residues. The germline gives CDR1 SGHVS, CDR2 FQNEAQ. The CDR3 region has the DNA TGTGCCAGCAGCTTAGTGGCGCAGCCCCAGCATTTT. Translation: CASSLVAQPQHF.

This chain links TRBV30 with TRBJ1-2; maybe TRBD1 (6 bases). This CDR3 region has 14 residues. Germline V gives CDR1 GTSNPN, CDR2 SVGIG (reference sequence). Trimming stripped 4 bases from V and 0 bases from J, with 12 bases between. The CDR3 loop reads CAWNGGAANYGYTF. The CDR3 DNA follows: TGTGCCTGGAATGGGGGGGCCGCTAACTATGGCTACACCTTC.

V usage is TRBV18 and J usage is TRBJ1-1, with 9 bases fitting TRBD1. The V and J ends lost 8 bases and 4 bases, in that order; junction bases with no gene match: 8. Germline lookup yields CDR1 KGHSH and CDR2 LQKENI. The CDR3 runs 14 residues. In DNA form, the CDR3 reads TGTGCCAGCCTACCCGAGACAGGGGGCACTGAAGCTTTCTTT. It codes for CASLPETGGTEAFF.

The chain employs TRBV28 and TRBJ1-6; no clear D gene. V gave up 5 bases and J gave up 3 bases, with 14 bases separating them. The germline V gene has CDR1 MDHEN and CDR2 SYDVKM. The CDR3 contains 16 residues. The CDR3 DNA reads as TGTGCCAGCAGTGAACCCCGGGTGGGCTATAATTCACCCCTCCACTTT. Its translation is CASSEPRVGYNSPLHF.

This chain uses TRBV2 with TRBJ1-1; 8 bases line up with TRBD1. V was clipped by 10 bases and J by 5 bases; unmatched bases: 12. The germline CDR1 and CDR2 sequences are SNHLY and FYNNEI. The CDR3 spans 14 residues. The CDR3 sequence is CATIVQGGGTEAFF. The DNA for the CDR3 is TGTGCCACTATCGTACAGGGGGGTGGGACTGAAGCTTTCTTT.